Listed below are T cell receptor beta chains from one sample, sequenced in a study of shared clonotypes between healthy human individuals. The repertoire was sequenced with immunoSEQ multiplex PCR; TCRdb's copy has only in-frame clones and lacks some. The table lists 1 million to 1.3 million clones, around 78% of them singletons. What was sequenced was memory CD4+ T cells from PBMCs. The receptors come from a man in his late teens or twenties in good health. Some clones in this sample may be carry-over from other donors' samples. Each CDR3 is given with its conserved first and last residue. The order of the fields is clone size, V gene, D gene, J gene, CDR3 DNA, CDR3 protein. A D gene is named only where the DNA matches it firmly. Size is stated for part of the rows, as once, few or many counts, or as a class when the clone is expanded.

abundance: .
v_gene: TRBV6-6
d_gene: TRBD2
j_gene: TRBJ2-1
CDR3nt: TGTGCCAGCAGTTACTCTAGCGGGAGGAACTACAATGAGCAGTTCTTC
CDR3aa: CASSYSSGRNYNEQFF

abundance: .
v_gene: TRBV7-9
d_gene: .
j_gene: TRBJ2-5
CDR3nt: TGTGCCAGCAGCTTAAGGAGAAAAACGGACCAAGAGACCCAGTACTTC
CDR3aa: CASSLRRKTDQETQYF

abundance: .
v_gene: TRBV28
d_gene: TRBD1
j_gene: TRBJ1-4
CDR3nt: TGTGCCAGCAGTCCATGGGGACAGGCGGAGGGTGAAAAACTGTTTTTT
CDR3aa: CASSPWGQAEGEKLFF

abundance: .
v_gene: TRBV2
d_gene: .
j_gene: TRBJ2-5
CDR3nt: TGTGCCGGCAAGGGGGGGCTAGCGCAAGAGACCCAGTACTTC
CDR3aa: CAGKGGLAQETQYF

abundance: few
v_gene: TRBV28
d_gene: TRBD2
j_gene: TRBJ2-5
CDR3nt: TGTGCCAGCACAACGGGGGGAGTTGCGGAGACCCAGTACTTC
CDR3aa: CASTTGGVAETQYF

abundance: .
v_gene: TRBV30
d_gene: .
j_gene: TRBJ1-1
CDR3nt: TGTGCCTGGAGAGGGGTCACTGAAGCTTTCTTT
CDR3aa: CAWRGVTEAFF

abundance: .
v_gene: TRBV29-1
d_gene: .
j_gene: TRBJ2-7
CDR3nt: TGCAGCGTTCTAAAGGACGGATCAGGAACCTACGAGCAGTACTTC
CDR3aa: CSVLKDGSGTYEQYF

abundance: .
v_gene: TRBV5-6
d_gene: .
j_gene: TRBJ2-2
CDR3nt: TGTGCCAGCAGCTTTGCGGGACTCAACACCGGGGAGCTGTTTTTT
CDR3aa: CASSFAGLNTGELFF

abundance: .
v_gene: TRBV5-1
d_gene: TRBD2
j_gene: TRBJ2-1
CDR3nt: TGCGCCAGCAGCAGGACTAGCGGGAGTAAGAGGAGCTCCTACAATGAGCAGTTCTTC
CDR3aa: CASSRTSGSKRSSYNEQFF

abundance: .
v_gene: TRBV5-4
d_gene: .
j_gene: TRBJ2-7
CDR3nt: TGTGCCAGCAGCTTGGCCGGGGGAACAGGAGAGTACTTC
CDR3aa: CASSLAGGTGEYF

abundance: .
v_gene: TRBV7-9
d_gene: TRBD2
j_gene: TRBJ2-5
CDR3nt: TGTGCCAGCAGCTTCGGACTAGCGGGGACCTTCGAGACCCAGTACTTC
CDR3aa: CASSFGLAGTFETQYF

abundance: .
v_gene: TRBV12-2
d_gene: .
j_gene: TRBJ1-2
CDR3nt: TGTGCAAGTCGCTTAGCCGAGTCAGGGGGCGAGACTGACTATGGCTACACCTTC
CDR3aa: CASRLAESGGETDYGYTF

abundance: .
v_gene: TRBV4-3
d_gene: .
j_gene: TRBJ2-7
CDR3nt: TGCGCCAGCAGCCTGGGACTTGGGGACTACGAGCAGTACTTC
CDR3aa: CASSLGLGDYEQYF

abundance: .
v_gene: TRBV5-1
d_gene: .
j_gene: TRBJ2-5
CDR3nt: TGCGCCAGCAGCTCCCAGGGCCTTTCACAAGAGACCCAGTACTTC
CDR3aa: CASSSQGLSQETQYF

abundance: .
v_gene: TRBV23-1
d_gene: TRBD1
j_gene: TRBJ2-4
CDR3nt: TGCGCCAGCGGTTACAGGGGGCGAGCCAAAAACATTCAGTACTTC
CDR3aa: CASGYRGRAKNIQYF

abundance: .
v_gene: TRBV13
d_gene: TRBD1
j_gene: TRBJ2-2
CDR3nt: TGTGCCAGCAGCTTAGGCTTCCGGGACAGGGCTCGCACCGGGGAGCTGTTTTTT
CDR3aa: CASSLGFRDRARTGELFF

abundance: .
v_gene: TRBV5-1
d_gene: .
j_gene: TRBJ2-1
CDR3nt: TGCGCCAGCAGCTTGTCGTCAGCTTCCTACAATGAGCAGTTCTTC
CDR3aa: CASSLSSASYNEQFF

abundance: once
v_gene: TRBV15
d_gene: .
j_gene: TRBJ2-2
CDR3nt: TGTGCCACCAGCAGAACCACAGGGGGAGGGACCGGGGAGCTGTTTTTT
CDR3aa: CATSRTTGGGTGELFF

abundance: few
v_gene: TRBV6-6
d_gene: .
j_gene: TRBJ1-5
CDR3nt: TGTGCCAGCAGCGACTTCGGACAGAGTAGCAATCAGCCCCAGCATTTT
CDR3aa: CASSDFGQSSNQPQHF

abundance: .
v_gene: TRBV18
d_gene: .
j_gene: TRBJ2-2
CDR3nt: TGTGCCAGCTCACCTTTGGGCTTGACAGGATATGGAACCGGGGAGCTGTTTTTT
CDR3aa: CASSPLGLTGYGTGELFF

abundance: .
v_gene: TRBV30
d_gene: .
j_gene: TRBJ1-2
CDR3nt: TGTGCCTGGAACCTCGAATGGCGCGGCTACACCTTC
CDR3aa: CAWNLEWRGYTF

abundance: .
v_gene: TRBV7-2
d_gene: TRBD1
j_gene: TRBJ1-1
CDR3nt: TGTGCCAGCAGCTTAAACAGGGGGACTGAAGCTTTCTTT
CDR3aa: CASSLNRGTEAFF

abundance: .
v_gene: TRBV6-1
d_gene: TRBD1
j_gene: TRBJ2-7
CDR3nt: TGTGCCAGCAGTGAAAACAGGGGGCTGCCCGGGCAGTACTTC
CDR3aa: CASSENRGLPGQYF

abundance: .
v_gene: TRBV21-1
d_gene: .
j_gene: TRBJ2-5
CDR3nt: TGTGCCAGCAGCCCTGACAGGGTGCGGACCCAGTACTTC
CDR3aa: CASSPDRVRTQYF

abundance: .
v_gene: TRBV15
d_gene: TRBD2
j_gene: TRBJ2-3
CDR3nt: TGTGCCACCAGACCTGGACTAGCGGAGAGCACAGATACGCAGTATTTT
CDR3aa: CATRPGLAESTDTQYF

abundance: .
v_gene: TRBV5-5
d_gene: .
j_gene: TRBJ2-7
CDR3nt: TGTGCCAGCAGCTTGTCGGGGGGCCGGTCCTACGAGCAGTACTTC
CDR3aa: CASSLSGGRSYEQYF

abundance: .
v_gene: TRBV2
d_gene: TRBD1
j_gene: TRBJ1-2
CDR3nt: TGTGCCAGCAGTGAGGGACAGGGCGTTCGAGGCTACACCTTC
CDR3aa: CASSEGQGVRGYTF

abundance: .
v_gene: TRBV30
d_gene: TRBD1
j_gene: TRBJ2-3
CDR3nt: TGTGCCTGGAGTCACCCCCAGGGGGCAGGGGGCACAGATACGCAGTATTTT
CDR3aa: CAWSHPQGAGGTDTQYF

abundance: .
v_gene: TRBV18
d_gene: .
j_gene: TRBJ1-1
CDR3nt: TGTGCCAGCTCACCACTATCACAGGAAGGTGAAGCTTTCTTT
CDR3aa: CASSPLSQEGEAFF

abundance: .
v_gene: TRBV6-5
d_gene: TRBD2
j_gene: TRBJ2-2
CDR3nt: TGTGCCAGCAGTTTTCTAGCGGGAGCTAGTACCGGGGAGCTGTTTTTT
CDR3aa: CASSFLAGASTGELFF

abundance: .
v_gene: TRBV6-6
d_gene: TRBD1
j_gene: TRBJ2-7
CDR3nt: TGTGCCAGCAGTACCTACAGGGGTGGGTCCTACGAGCAGTACTTC
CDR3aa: CASSTYRGGSYEQYF

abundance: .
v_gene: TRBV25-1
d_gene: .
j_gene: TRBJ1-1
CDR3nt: TGTGCCAGCAGTGGCCCGATCACTGAAGCTTTCTTT
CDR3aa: CASSGPITEAFF

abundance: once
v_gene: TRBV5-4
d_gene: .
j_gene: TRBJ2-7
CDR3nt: TGTGCCAGCAGCTTAGCAGGGGACGAGCAGTACTTC
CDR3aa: CASSLAGDEQYF